This T cell receptor (beta chain) was recorded in a study of response to subunit inactivated influenza vaccine. In TCRdb, the RT-PCR reads were re-called with MiXCR into one record per CDR3 protein. The repertoire holds 550,000 to 800,000 distinct CDR3 sequences, with approximately 14% as singletons. Germline-derived CDR1 and CDR2 are SEHNR and FQNEAQ (reference sequence). The CDR3 length is 14 residues. The V gene lost 5 bases and the J gene lost 4 bases, with 14 bases spanning the gap. The rearrangement links TRBV7-9 to TRBJ1-2; a possible D gene is TRBD1 (5 bases). The sequences come from PBMCs from blood, collected 11 to 12 days after vaccination. The source is a man over 45 who received an inactivated influenza vaccine. Here the CDR3 DNA reads TGTGCCAGCAGCACCACCGGGACCATCTATGGCTACACCTTC. As protein: CASSTTGTIYGYTF.